A selection of T cell receptor beta chains follows, all from one sample in a study of T cells in Graves' hyperthyroidism and ophthalmopathy. TCRdb passed the multiplex PCR reads through MiXCR, listing each CDR3 protein once. There are fewer than 700,000 distinct CDR3 sequences in the sample; roughly 15% occur only once, and roughly a sixth lies in the top ten. The material sequenced was blood. The receptors stem from a woman aged 18 to 35 with Graves' ophthalmopathy. Both conserved end residues are part of each CDR3. Fields, in order: D gene, V gene, clone size, J gene, CDR3 DNA, CDR3 protein. D genes are given only for firm matches. Size tells how often a clone was seen (once, few, many) or the class of an expanded clone, and some rows leave it out.

>.|TRBV4-3|.|TRBJ2-3
TGCGCCAGCAGCCAAGGGGTAGGGCGGGATACGCAGTATTTT
CASSQGVGRDTQYF
>.|TRBV20-1|many|TRBJ2-5
TGCAGTGCTAGAGAAGAAACCCAGGCCCAGTACTTC
CSAREETQAQYF
>.|TRBV30|few|TRBJ2-7
TGTGCCTGGGCACTGGGTTTTACCTACGAGCAGTACTTC
CAWALGFTYEQYF
>.|TRBV28|.|TRBJ2-3
TGTGCCAGCAGTTCCCGAAGTAGAGATACGCAGTATTTT
CASSSRSRDTQYF
>TRBD1|TRBV5-1|.|TRBJ1-2
TGCGCCAGCGTCGGGACAGGGGATGACTATGGCTACACCTTC
CASVGTGDDYGYTF
>.|TRBV5-5|many|TRBJ1-1
TGTGCCAGCAGCTTCGCCAGTGTGAACACTGAAGCTTTCTTT
CASSFASVNTEAFF
>.|TRBV3-2|many|TRBJ1-2
TGTGCCGCCGCAGACAGGGTTCTAAATGGCTACACCTTC
CAAADRVLNGYTF
>TRBD1|TRBV29-1|few|TRBJ1-2
TGCAGCGTCACAGGGGGCTCACCCTATGGCTACACCTTC
CSVTGGSPYGYTF
>.|TRBV28|many|TRBJ2-3
TGTGCCAGCAGTTTAGGAACAGGGCCAGGAGATACGCAGTATTTT
CASSLGTGPGDTQYF
>.|TRBV18|many|TRBJ1-1
TGTGCCAGCTCTTCGACAGACACTGAAGCTTTCTTT
CASSSTDTEAFF
>.|TRBV9|.|TRBJ2-1
TGTGCCAGCAGCGGCCTACGGTCGCTCGAGCAGTTCTTC
CASSGLRSLEQFF
>.|TRBV12-3/TRBV12-4|many|TRBJ2-5
TGTGCCAGCTCGGCCGGGAGAGAGACCCAGTACTTC
CASSAGRETQYF
>.|TRBV5-1|few|TRBJ1-1
TGCGCCAGCAGCCCGGGGTCAGGGACTAATAGGAACACTGAAGCTTTCTTT
CASSPGSGTNRNTEAFF
>.|TRBV12-3/TRBV12-4|once|TRBJ1-2
TGTGCCAGCAGCCCGGACGGACTAGACAGCTACACCTTC
CASSPDGLDSYTF
>.|TRBV30|.|TRBJ1-2
TGTGCCTGGAGTGTGGCCAGGGCCCACACCTTC
CAWSVARAHTF
>.|TRBV12-3/TRBV12-4|many|TRBJ1-4
TGTGCCAGCAGTTCCACGCGAGCAACTAATGAAAAACTGTTTTTT
CASSSTRATNEKLFF
>.|TRBV5-6|many|TRBJ1-1
TGTGCCAGCAGCTTGCGAGACTTAAACACTGAAGCTTTCTTT
CASSLRDLNTEAFF
>TRBD2|TRBV19|few|TRBJ2-1
TGTGCCAGTAGTGTTAGCGGGGGGCACTACAATGAGCAGTTCTTC
CASSVSGGHYNEQFF
>TRBD1|TRBV12-3/TRBV12-4|few|TRBJ2-7
TGTGCCAGCAGTTATACAGGGGGGCACTACGAGCAGTACTTC
CASSYTGGHYEQYF
>TRBD2|TRBV2|.|TRBJ2-1
TGTGCCAGCAGTGAAATTAGCGGGTACTACAATGAGCAGTTCTTC
CASSEISGYYNEQFF
>.|TRBV18|many|TRBJ1-2
TGTGCCAGCTCACCAGGTGACAGCCTCTATGGCTACACCTTC
CASSPGDSLYGYTF
>TRBD2|TRBV7-6|few|TRBJ2-3
TGTGCCAGCAGCTTAGAGGGAGGGCCCTCGGATACGCAGTATTTT
CASSLEGGPSDTQYF
>.|TRBV27|.|TRBJ1-5
TGTGCCAGCAGTTCAGGGAACCATCAGCCCCAGCATTTT
CASSSGNHQPQHF
>.|TRBV3-1|many|TRBJ2-3
TGTGCCAGCAGCGAATCAAGCAGGACTACCTACACAGATACGCAGTATTTT
CASSESSRTTYTDTQYF
>.|TRBV12-3/TRBV12-4|many|TRBJ1-2
TGTGCCAGCAGTTTGTTGGAGTCCTATGGCTACACCTTC
CASSLLESYGYTF
>TRBD1|TRBV28|many|TRBJ1-5
TGTGCCAGCAGCACCGGGACAGGGACTTGGGTTGGCAATCAGCCCCAGCATTTT
CASSTGTGTWVGNQPQHF
>.|TRBV28|many|TRBJ2-7
TGTGCCAGCAGTTTAGGGGCAGGGATCCACGAGCAGTACTTC
CASSLGAGIHEQYF
>TRBD1|TRBV4-2|few|TRBJ2-7
TGTGCCAGCAGCCAAGAAACAGGGGTTCGCTACGAGCAGTACTTC
CASSQETGVRYEQYF
>.|TRBV12-3/TRBV12-4|few|TRBJ1-3
TGTGCCAGCAGCCCCCAGACTTACTCTGGAAACACCATATATTTT
CASSPQTYSGNTIYF
>TRBD1|TRBV18|many|TRBJ2-7
TGTGCCAGCTCCCCGGACAGGGTCCTCTACGAGCAGTACTTC
CASSPDRVLYEQYF
>TRBD1|TRBV2|many|TRBJ1-1
TGTGCCAGCAGGGACAGGGCGATATGGACTGAAGCTTTCTTT
CASRDRAIWTEAFF
>.|TRBV7-2|many|TRBJ2-1
TGTGCCAGCAGCTTAGCGAGGGCCTACAATGAGCAGTTCTTC
CASSLARAYNEQFF
>.|TRBV19|few|TRBJ1-5
TGTGCCAGTAGTGACACAGCTTATAGCAATCAGCCCCAGCATTTT
CASSDTAYSNQPQHF
>.|TRBV6-5|few|TRBJ2-2
TGTGCCAGCATTTGGGTCCGGGGGACCACCGGGGAGCTGTTTTTT
CASIWVRGTTGELFF
>.|TRBV5-4|.|TRBJ1-1
TGTGCCAGCAGCTTTGGGGGGGGAGCCCCTGAAGCTTTCTTT
CASSFGGGAPEAFF
>TRBD1|TRBV28|many|TRBJ1-1
TGTGCCAGCAGGCCGACAGGGGCGAACACTGAAGCTTTCTTT
CASRPTGANTEAFF
>.|TRBV7-7|many|TRBJ2-3
TGTGCTAGCAGCCGGGACTTTAAGTCGGATACGCAGTATTTT
CASSRDFKSDTQYF
>.|TRBV12-3/TRBV12-4|.|TRBJ1-2
TGTGCCAGCAGTTTTACCAGGGGTCGGTATGGCTACACCTTC
CASSFTRGRYGYTF
>.|TRBV5-6|many|TRBJ1-2
TGTGCCAGCAGCTGGGTGTCCGTGAACTATGGCTACACCTTC
CASSWVSVNYGYTF
>TRBD2|TRBV7-9|many|TRBJ2-5
TGTGCCAGCAGCTTTCCCCCCCCTACTAGCGGGGGCGGAGAGACCCAGTACTTC
CASSFPPPTSGGGETQYF
>TRBD2|TRBV5-6|.|TRBJ2-1
TGTGCCAGCAGCTTCATAGGTAGCGGGAGTGTGAATGAGCAGTTCTTC
CASSFIGSGSVNEQFF
>.|TRBV5-6|few|TRBJ1-5
TGTGCCAGCAGCTTATCTGGACGGGGGATTGTCAGCCAGCCCCAGCATTTT
CASSLSGRGIVSQPQHF
>.|TRBV2|many|TRBJ1-2
TGTGCCAGCACCATAAGGGGGACTCACAACACCTTC
CASTIRGTHNTF
>.|TRBV12-3/TRBV12-4|few|TRBJ2-3
TGTGCCAGCAGTTTAATGACATCTAGCACAGATACGCAGTATTTT
CASSLMTSSTDTQYF
>TRBD1|TRBV4-2|.|TRBJ1-2
TGTGCCAGCAGCCAAGCGGACAGGGGGCTCGGAGACACCTTC
CASSQADRGLGDTF
>TRBD2|TRBV12-3/TRBV12-4|many|TRBJ2-1
TGTGCCAGCAGCCGGCGGACTAGCGGGGAGGTTGAGCAGTTCTTC
CASSRRTSGEVEQFF
>TRBD1|TRBV6-1|.|TRBJ2-2
TGTGCCAGCAGTCCGGGACAGGGAGTCCCCGGGGAGCCGTTTTTT
CASSPGQGVPGEPFF
>.|TRBV3-1|.|TRBJ2-1
TGTGCCAGCAGCCAAGCACTCCAGGCCAATGAGCAGTTCTTC
CASSQALQANEQFF
>.|TRBV20-1|many|TRBJ2-1
TGCAGTGCTAGAGGAGGGGGCAATGAGCAGTTCTTC
CSARGGGNEQFF
>TRBD2|TRBV28|many|TRBJ2-7
TGTGCCAGCAGTTTAGGACTAGCGGAAACCTACGAGCAGTACTTC
CASSLGLAETYEQYF
>.|TRBV28|many|TRBJ2-1
TGTGCCAGCAGTCTCGGACTAAGCTCCTACAATGAGCAGTTCTTC
CASSLGLSSYNEQFF
>TRBD1|TRBV13|few|TRBJ2-2
TGTGCCAGCAGCTTAGAAGAGACAGGGGATTCGTACACCGGGGAGCTGTTTTTT
CASSLEETGDSYTGELFF
>.|TRBV3-1|many|TRBJ2-5
TGTGCCAGCAGCCAAGATTGGGCCTACCAAGAGACCCAGTACTTC
CASSQDWAYQETQYF
>TRBD1|TRBV29-1|many|TRBJ2-7
TGCAGCGCCCGACAGGGGGGTTACGAGCAGTACTTC
CSARQGGYEQYF
>.|TRBV2|many|TRBJ1-5
TGTGCCAGCAGCCCGATAGTCTATAGCAATCAGCCCCAGCATTTT
CASSPIVYSNQPQHF
>TRBD1|TRBV7-2|many|TRBJ1-1
TGTGCCAGCAGCTTAGTAGGGACAGTTGACCGGAACACTGAAGCTTTCTTT
CASSLVGTVDRNTEAFF
>.|TRBV30|many|TRBJ1-2
TGTGCCTGGAGTGTAGGAGGGCGCGTCTATGGCTACACCTTC
CAWSVGGRVYGYTF
>.|TRBV19|few|TRBJ2-1
TGTGCCAGTAGTGTGACTACCGACTACAATGAGCAGTTCTTC
CASSVTTDYNEQFF